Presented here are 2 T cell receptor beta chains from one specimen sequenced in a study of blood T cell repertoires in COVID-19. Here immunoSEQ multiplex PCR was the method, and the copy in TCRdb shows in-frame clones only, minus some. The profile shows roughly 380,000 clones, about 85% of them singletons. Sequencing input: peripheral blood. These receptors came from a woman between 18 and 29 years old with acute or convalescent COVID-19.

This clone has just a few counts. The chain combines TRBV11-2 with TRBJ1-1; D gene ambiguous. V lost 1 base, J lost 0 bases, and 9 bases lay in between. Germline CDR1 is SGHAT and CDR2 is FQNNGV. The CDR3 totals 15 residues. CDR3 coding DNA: TGTGCCAGCAGCTTAGGGCCAAGTATGAACACTGAAGCTTTCTTT. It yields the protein CASSLGPSMNTEAFF.

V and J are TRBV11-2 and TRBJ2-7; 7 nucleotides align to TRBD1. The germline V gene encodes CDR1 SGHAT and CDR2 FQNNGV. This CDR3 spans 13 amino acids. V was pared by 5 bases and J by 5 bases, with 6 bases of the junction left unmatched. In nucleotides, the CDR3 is TGTGCCAGCAGCCTCGGACAGGCCAACGAGCAGTACTTC. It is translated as CASSLGQANEQYF.